This is a list of T cell receptor beta chains from one sample in a study of PD-L1 blockade in urothelial cancer. TCRdb's table, derived via immunoSEQ multiplex PCR, lists solely in-frame clones and lacks some. The repertoire includes 70,000 to 95,000 clones, around 83% of them detected once, and approximately 2% sits in the top ten. The sequencing here drew on PBMCs, taken around atezolizumab (anti-PD-L1) treatment. The receptors derive from a man aged 60 to 75 with urothelial cancer. Each CDR3 is given with its conserved first and last residue. The D gene is left open where the match is weak. Clone size, where shown, is once, few, many, or a class for clones that have expanded.

cdr3_length j_call clone_size v_call d_call cdr3_nt cdr3_aa
16 TRBJ2-1 once TRBV11-2 TRBD2 TGTGCCAGCAGCCTTAGCGGGACCCTACTAGGCAATGAGCAGTTCTTC CASSLSGTLLGNEQFF
15 TRBJ1-3 - TRBV9 - TGTGCCAGCAGCGTATCGGGACAAGGAGCCAACACCATATATTTT CASSVSGQGANTIYF
17 TRBJ2-2 - TRBV19 TRBD1 TGTGCCAGTAGCCCGGGACAGGGGGCAAGGGACACCGGGGAGCTGTTTTTT CASSPGQGARDTGELFF
13 TRBJ2-1 - TRBV27 TRBD2 TGTGCCAGCAACCCTAGTAAAAGCGGGGGGTCGTTCTTC CASNPSKSGGSFF
13 TRBJ1-5 - TRBV19 - TGTGCCGTGGGGCCCTCCCTGTTTGGGCCCCAGCATTTT CAVGPSLFGPQHF
14 TRBJ1-4 - TRBV9 TRBD1 TGTGCCAGCAGCCGGACAGGGGCTGGGGAAAAACTGTTTTTT CASSRTGAGEKLFF
16 TRBJ2-1 - TRBV12-5 - TGTGCTAGTGGTTTGGCTCCCTACGCTCCCTACAATGAGCAGTTCTTC CASGLAPYAPYNEQFF
14 TRBJ1-1 - TRBV30 - TGTGCCTGGAGTGTATTAAGAGGGAACACTGAAGCTTTCTTT CAWSVLRGNTEAFF
15 TRBJ2-2 - TRBV2 - TGTGCCAGCAGCGAAAACGGAGGATTTGCCGGGGAGCTGTTTTTT CASSENGGFAGELFF
16 TRBJ1-1 - TRBV9 TRBD1 TGTGCCAGCAGCGGCGGAGGTAAGGGGGCAAGAACTGAAGCTTTCTTT CASSGGGKGARTEAFF
14 TRBJ1-1 - TRBV5-4 - TGTGCCAGCAGCTTGGAGACGGGGAACGCTGAAGCTTTCTTT CASSLETGNAEAFF
14 TRBJ1-4 - TRBV5-6 - TGTGCCAGCAGCCGGACAGAAGTTTATGAAAAACTGTTTTTT CASSRTEVYEKLFF
15 TRBJ2-1 - TRBV7-2 TRBD2 TGTGCCAGCAGCCCTCACTTAGCGGGGGTCGTAGAGCAGTTCTTC CASSPHLAGVVEQFF
15 TRBJ1-4 - TRBV27 - TGTGCCAGCAGTTTTCGGGGATTGGCTAATGAAAAACTGTTTTTT CASSFRGLANEKLFF
14 TRBJ1-3 - TRBV19 - TGTGCCAGTATTCCAGGTTCCTCTGGAAACACCATATATTTT CASIPGSSGNTIYF
15 TRBJ1-5 - TRBV5-1 TRBD1 TGCGCCAGCAGCGCGGGACAGGGTCTCAATCAGCCCCAGCATTTT CASSAGQGLNQPQHF
13 TRBJ1-1 - TRBV18 - TGTGCCAGCTCACCAGTGGAGGACACTGAAGCTTTCTTT CASSPVEDTEAFF
17 TRBJ2-2 once TRBV7-2 - TGTGCCAGCAGCTTAGGTCCTCAGGGTTTGAGCACCGGGGAGCTGTTTTTT CASSLGPQGLSTGELFF
15 TRBJ2-3 - TRBV5-1 TRBD2 TGCGCCAGCAGGGGTAGCGGGGGGCGTACAGATACGCAGTATTTT CASRGSGGRTDTQYF
11 TRBJ2-1 - TRBV29-1 - TGCAGCCCAGACACTGCCAATGAGCAGTTCTTC CSPDTANEQFF
15 TRBJ2-3 - TRBV5-6 - TGTGCCAGCAGCTTGGGACAGCACCCCTCAGATACGCAGTATTTT CASSLGQHPSDTQYF
13 TRBJ2-5 - TRBV2 TRBD1 TGTGCCAGCAGCACAGGGGGCGGGGAGACCCAGTACTTC CASSTGGGETQYF
15 TRBJ2-1 - TRBV7-3 TRBD2 TGTGCCAGCAGCCGTAGCGGGGGGTTAAACAATGAGCAGTTCTTC CASSRSGGLNNEQFF
15 TRBJ2-3 - TRBV18 - TGTGCCTCAGCTTGGAGAGGGACTGAGGCAGATACGCAGTATTTT CASAWRGTEADTQYF
15 TRBJ1-2 - TRBV6-4 - TGTGCCAGCAGTGACACAGGGACACCTAACTATGGCTACACCTTC CASSDTGTPNYGYTF
14 TRBJ2-1 - TRBV7-9 - TGTGCCAGCAGCTTAAGGAGCTCCTACAATGAGCAGTTCTTC CASSLRSSYNEQFF
13 TRBJ1-6 - TRBV19 - TGTGCCAGTAGCCAGGGTTACAATTCACCCCTCCACTTT CASSQGYNSPLHF
12 TRBJ2-5 - TRBV7-9 - TGTGCCAGCAGCTTATTAGAAGAGACCCAGTACTTC CASSLLEETQYF
16 TRBJ1-5 - TRBV18 - TGTGCCAGCTCACCACAGGTTTCAGCTAGTTATCAGCCCCAGCATTTT CASSPQVSASYQPQHF
12 TRBJ1-1 - TRBV5-6 - TGTGCCAGCAGCTTGAGCAACACTGAAGCTTTCTTT CASSLSNTEAFF
16 TRBJ2-3 - TRBV5-1 TRBD2 TGCGCCAGCAGCCCATACACGGGGGGGAGCACAGATACGCAGTATTTT CASSPYTGGSTDTQYF
15 TRBJ1-2 few TRBV29-1 TRBD1 TGCAGCGTGGGGGGACAGGGTCCCTTTGTACGAGGCTACACCTTC CSVGGQGPFVRGYTF
14 TRBJ1-2 - TRBV7-2 - TGTGCCAGCAGCCCCGGGGAGTCTCCGTATGGCTACACCTTC CASSPGESPYGYTF
18 TRBJ2-6 - TRBV7-3 TRBD1 TGTGCCAGCAGCTTACGACAGGGCAGCAGCTCTGGGGCCAACGTCCTGACTTTC CASSLRQGSSSGANVLTF
13 TRBJ2-2 - TRBV5-1 - TGCGCCAGCAGGTCAGGGGACACCGGGGAGCTGTTTTTT CASRSGDTGELFF
15 TRBJ1-5 - TRBV5-1 TRBD1 TGCGCCAGCAGCTCGACAGGGGGGAACAATCAGCCCCAGCATTTT CASSSTGGNNQPQHF
15 TRBJ2-7 - TRBV5-1 TRBD2 TGCGCCAGCAGCTTGGGGGCGGGGGGGCCGCACGAGCAGTACTTC CASSLGAGGPHEQYF
14 TRBJ2-7 - TRBV5-5 TRBD1 TGTGCCAGCAGCCCGGGACAGGGGGCCACCGAGCAGTACTTC CASSPGQGATEQYF
15 TRBJ2-3 - TRBV18 - TGTGCCAGCTCACCACGTAGCGTGGGCACAGATACGCAGTATTTT CASSPRSVGTDTQYF
16 TRBJ2-1 - TRBV7-9 TRBD2 TGTGCCAGCAGGAATAGCGGGTCTAGCTCCTACAATGAGCAGTTCTTC CASRNSGSSSYNEQFF
14 TRBJ2-3 few TRBV6-1 - TGTGCCAGCAGTGAACGGAGTAGCACAGATACGCAGTATTTT CASSERSSTDTQYF